These 19 T cell receptor beta chains were sequenced from one sample in a study of preoperative IRX-2 immunotherapy in early breast cancer. As to treatment: preoperative locoregional IRX-2 cytokine immunotherapy. Measured with immunoSEQ multiplex PCR; TCRdb has only the in-frame clones, and not every one. The data contain over 25,000 clones, 75% to 90% of them singletons. This specimen was lymph node tissue, taken after IRX-2 immunotherapy. The receptors were sampled from a human donor with breast cancer.

The rearrangement links TRBV19 to TRBJ1-2; perhaps TRBD1 as D (6 bases). Looked up from germline, CDR1 is LNHDA and CDR2 is SQIVND (reference sequence). This CDR3 is built from 15 residues. Trimming removed 6 bases at V and 3 bases at J, with 17 bases between. The CDR3 coding sequence is TGTGCCAGTAGAACTAACAGGGTAGGGCACTATGGCTACACCTTC. It encodes CASRTNRVGHYGYTF.

The chain recombines TRBV6-7 with TRBJ1-5, with unresolved D. TRBV6-7 is an ORF for which the function is uncertain. Trimming stripped 6 bases from V and 2 bases from J, with 11 bases between. The CDR3 covers 14 residues. CDR3 protein: CASSPSSGNQPQHF. DNA of the CDR3: TGTGCCAGCAGCCCGAGTAGTGGCAATCAGCCCCAGCATTTT.

J is TRBJ1-1 and V is TRBV19, with D possibly TRBD1 on 6 matching bases. This CDR3 comprises 12 residues. The ends were cut back, 1 base at V and 6 bases at J, with 6 bases in the middle. Germline values: CDR1 LNHDA, CDR2 SQIVND (reference sequence). CDR3: CASSIAGAEAFF. In DNA, the CDR3 is TGTGCCAGTAGTATAGCAGGGGCTGAAGCTTTCTTT.

The gene calls are TRBV7-5 and TRBJ2-7; TRBD2, the table's D call, was not compared with the DNA. TRBV7-5 is given as a pseudogene. The CDR3 covers 14 residues. CDR3 nucleotides: TGTGCCAGCACCCCACCTGACTATACATACGAGCAGTACTTC. This codes for CASTPPDYTYEQYF.

The rearrangement links TRBV23-1 to TRBJ2-5, with 7 bases aligning to TRBD1. TRBV23-1 is sorted into the ORF group, with uncertain function. This CDR3 comprises 14 residues. The V segment lost 6 bases and the J segment 7 bases; nucleotides outside the gene matches: 11. CDR3 sequence reads: CASSIQGGYRTQYF. The CDR3 DNA reads as TGCGCCAGCAGCATCCAAGGGGGCTACCGGACCCAGTACTTC.

The chain recombines TRBV6-8 with TRBJ1-4; 7 bases match TRBD1. Per germline, CDR1 MNHGY and CDR2 SAAAGT. With V trimmed by 7 bases and J by 7 bases, 12 bases remained unmatched. The CDR3 length is 15 residues. This chain's CDR3 is CASTQGGTAGEKLFF. CDR3 DNA sequence: TGTGCCAGCACCCAGGGGGGGACAGCAGGTGAAAAACTGTTTTTT.

This clone was seen a handful of times. This sequence joins TRBV28 and TRBJ1-6; 9 bases agree with TRBD1. V was clipped by 5 bases and J by 6 bases; unmatched bases: 5. The germline CDR1 and CDR2 sequences are MDHEN and SYDVKM. This CDR3 region has 15 residues. CDR3 in amino acids: CASSAQTGGNSPLHF. In DNA, the CDR3 is TGTGCCAGCAGTGCCCAGACAGGGGGTAATTCACCCCTCCACTTT.

This clone showed up just a few times. The chain is built from TRBV7-6 and TRBJ1-4; 9 nucleotides line up with TRBD1. Germline V CDR1 and CDR2: SGHVS, FNYEAQ. V shed 5 bases, J shed 5 bases, and the junction held 6 bases outside the gene matches. The CDR3 totals 15 residues. This chain's CDR3 is CASSPGQGLNEKLFF. The CDR3 DNA sequence: TGTGCCAGCAGCCCCGGACAGGGGCTGAATGAAAAACTGTTTTTT. Full variable domain (outside the CDR3, taken from reference TRBV7-6 and TRBJ1-4): GAGVSQSPRYKVTKRGQDVALRCDPISGHVSLYWYRQALGQGPEFLTYFNYEAQQDKSGLPNDRFSAERPEGSISTLTIQRTEQRDSAMYRCASSPGQGLNEKLFFGSGTQLSVL.

This clone was found once. The rearrangement joins TRBV5-1 to TRBJ2-3; 10 nucleotides line up with TRBD2. The CDR3 consists of 16 residues. The germline CDR1 and CDR2 sequences are SGHRS and YFSETQ. V dropped 0 bases and J dropped 2; count of bases not matched to a gene: 3. CDR3 DNA: TGCGCCAGCAGCTTGGGGACTAGCGGTTTCACAGATACGCAGTATTTT. Translating it yields CASSLGTSGFTDTQYF.

This chain uses TRBV14 with TRBJ1-2; 9 bases are a match to TRBD1. CDR1 is SGHDN, CDR2 FVKESK, per germline. V gave up 4 bases and J gave up 3 bases; unmatched junction bases: 6. There are 15 residues in the CDR3. This CDR3 is CASSPRDRADYGYTF. The DNA of the CDR3 is TGTGCCAGCAGCCCCCGGGACAGGGCAGACTATGGCTACACCTTC.

The chain recombines TRBV29-1 with TRBJ1-1; weak D call: TRBD1 (6 bases). V was pared by 5 bases and J by 1 base, with 11 bases between. Germline V lookup: CDR1 SQVTM, CDR2 ANQGSEA. The CDR3 has 13 residues. CDR3 sequence reads: CSVSTGTNTEAFF. CDR3 sequence (DNA): TGCAGCGTTTCGACAGGAACGAACACTGAAGCTTTCTTT.

The chain employs TRBV10-2 and TRBJ1-2, with D uncertain. The CDR3 spans 12 residues. Germline CDR1 and CDR2: WSHSY and SAAADI. V was cut by 4 bases and J by 6 bases, with 9 bases left in between. CDR3 amino acids: CASSGALNGYTF. The CDR3 DNA follows: TGCGCCAGCAGTGGGGCCTTAAATGGCTACACCTTC.

The CDR3 DNA sequence: TGTGCCAGCAGTCCATGGACAGGGGGCAACTGGTACACTGAAGCTTTCTTT. It yields the protein CASSPWTGGNWYTEAFF. J is TRBJ1-1 and V is TRBV28, with 11 bases that match TRBD1. The trim removed 5 bases at V and 3 bases at J, leaving 11 bases unmatched. This CDR3 spans 17 amino acids. The germline V gene has CDR1 MDHEN and CDR2 SYDVKM.

This clone was counted between two and nine times. The J gene is TRBJ2-3, the V gene TRBV6-7; 15 nucleotides match TRBD2. TRBV6-7 is an ORF; its function is uncertain. With V trimmed by 10 bases and J by 4 bases, 15 bases remained unmatched. The CDR3 totals 18 residues. CDR3 region: CATSGLAGGGTGPDTQYF. Here the CDR3 DNA reads TGTGCCACCTCGGGACTAGCGGGGGGTGGGACCGGCCCAGATACGCAGTATTTT.

V and J are TRBV14 and TRBJ1-2, with D uncertain. Germline V gene sequence: CDR1 SGHDN, CDR2 FVKESK. V lost 2 bases, J lost 4 bases, and 5 bases lay in between. The CDR3 runs to 12 residues. CDR3 nucleotide sequence: TGTGCCAGCAGCCAATCGTTCTATGGCTACACCTTC. Amino acid sequence: CASSQSFYGYTF. The variable domain in full, completed from reference TRBV14 and TRBJ1-2, reads EAGVTQFPSHSVIEKGQTVTLRCDPISGHDNLYWYRRVMGKEIKFLLHFVKESKQDESGMPNNRFLAERTGGTYSTLKVQPAELEDSGVYFCASSQSFYGYTFGSGTRLTVV.

The V gene is TRBV6-8, the J gene TRBJ1-5; no definite D call. The CDR3 runs 16 residues. The ends were cut back, 2 bases at V and 0 bases at J, with 11 bases in the middle. Germline loops: CDR1 MNHGY, CDR2 SAAAGT. CDR3 bases: TGTGCCAGCAGTTACAGTGGCCAGAATAGCAATCAGCCCCAGCATTTT. This translates into CASSYSGQNSNQPQHF.

The CDR3 is CASYSVRGGSYNSPLHF. DNA for the CDR3: TGTGCCAGCTACTCTGTCCGGGGAGGCTCCTATAATTCACCCCTCCACTTT. V gene TRBV28 combines with J gene TRBJ1-6; D not certain. Germline values: CDR1 MDHEN, CDR2 SYDVKM. V shed 8 bases and J shed 0 bases, with 17 bases lying between them. This CDR3 has 17 amino acids.

V and J are TRBV28 and TRBJ1-2, with 7 bases identical to TRBD1. CDR1 and CDR2 from the germline V gene are MDHEN and SYDVKM. The V and J ends lost 2 bases and 4 bases, in that order; junction bases with no gene match: 4. This CDR3 region has 14 residues. CDR3 in amino acids: CASSLLQGVYGYTF. The CDR3 coding sequence is TGTGCCAGCAGTTTACTTCAGGGGGTCTATGGCTACACCTTC.

V usage is TRBV6-8 and J usage is TRBJ2-5; D is possibly TRBD2 (6 bases). CDR1 and CDR2 from the germline V gene are MNHGY and SAAAGT. Trimming cost V 8 bases and J 3 bases, with 16 bases left between them. The CDR3 loop spans 14 amino acids. DNA for the CDR3: TGTGCCAGCTCGCTGCTTCGGAGGGAAGAGACCCAGTACTTC. Amino acid sequence: CASSLLRREETQYF.